This T cell receptor (beta chain) was sequenced in a study of OX40 agonist ivuxolimab in advanced cancers. Study-wide context: All patients had ivuxolimab intravenously every 2 weeks at 0.01 to 10 mg/kg. Study-level points and caveats: With doses of 0.1-3.0 mg/kg, partial responders showed among the lowest clonal expansion. Nonresponders included some who also had low normalized T-cell clonal expansion. Compared with CD4+, CD8+ T cells on average had more expanded clones.

With regard to this clone: Its target is not known.

Method: immunoSEQ multiplex PCR; TCRdb's copy keeps in-frame clones and lacks some. The sample gives some 99,000 clones, approximately 93% of which show up once; 0.15% to 0.2% is in the top ten. CDR3 length: 14 residues. V was cut by 5 bases and J by 0 bases, with 10 bases left in between. From germline, CDR1 is SGHTA and CDR2 FQGNSA. V usage is TRBV7-2 and J usage is TRBJ1-1, with a tentative D call TRBD1 (6 bases). This specimen consisted of CD4+ or CD8+ T cells sorted from blood, obtained in a trial of the OX40 agonist ivuxolimab. The sequence derives from an adult with an advanced solid tumor such as melanoma, head and neck, liver or kidney cancer. DNA for the CDR3: TGTGCCAGCAGCCTTCAGGGGTTGAACACTGAAGCTTTCTTT. It yields the protein CASSLQGLNTEAFF. The variable domain in full, with the rest retrieved from reference TRBV7-2 and TRBJ1-1, is GAGVSQSPSNKVTEKGKDVELRCDPISGHTALYWYRQSLGQGLEFLIYFQGNSAPDKSGLPSDRFSAERTGGSVSTLTIQRTQQEDSAVYLCASSLQGLNTEAFFGQGTRLTVV.